Listed here are 17 T cell receptor beta chains from one sample, sequenced in a study of shared clonotypes between healthy human individuals. Data came from immunoSEQ multiplex PCR; TCRdb stores just in-frame clones and leaves some out. Here the sample spans approximately 1,500,000 clones, about 96% being singletons. The sequenced sample consisted of naive CD4+ T cells sorted from blood. Subset meaning: CD45RA+ positively selected. These TCRs come from a man younger than 40 in good health.

The genes are TRBV7-2 and TRBJ1-1, with D possibly matching TRBD1 (6 bases). In germline, CDR1 is SGHTA, CDR2 FQGNSA. The CDR3 consists of 13 residues. V was trimmed by 5 bases and J by 5 bases, leaving 12 bases between them. CDR3 nucleotides: TGTGCCAGCAGCGGGGGGGCTAGGACTGAAGCTTTCTTT. Amino acids: CASSGGARTEAFF.

This rearrangement joins TRBV2 to TRBJ1-4, with a possible D match to TRBD1 (5 bases). CDR3 length: 15 residues. Deletions cut 4 bases from V and 8 bases from J, with 17 bases between. Germline CDR1 SNHLY, CDR2 FYNNEI. The CDR3 nucleotides read TGTGCCAGCAGTGTAGATGGGGCGGTTTCCGAAAAACTGTTTTTT. Amino acids: CASSVDGAVSEKLFF.

This chain uses TRBV10-2 with TRBJ2-1, with D possibly TRBD1 on 5 matching bases. Trimming left V 4 bases short and J 5 bases short, with 9 bases between. The CDR3 loop spans 13 amino acids. CDR1 and CDR2 from the germline V gene are WSHSY and SAAADI. Here the CDR3 reads CASSVGADNEQFF. In nucleotides, the CDR3 is TGCGCCAGCAGTGTTGGGGCAGACAATGAGCAGTTCTTC.

This rearrangement joins TRBV18 to TRBJ2-1; 7 nucleotides agree with TRBD1. The CDR3 spans 15 residues. The germline V gene encodes CDR1 KGHSH and CDR2 LQKENI. After removal of 4 bases from V and 7 bases from J, the junction contained 10 bases not matched to a gene. The CDR3 DNA follows: TGTGCCAGCTCACTCGACAGGGCGATGATAAATGAGCAGTTCTTC. The encoded protein is CASSLDRAMINEQFF.

J is TRBJ1-1 and V is TRBV18; 7 bases fit TRBD1. The CDR3 is 16 residues long. With 3 bases clipped from V and 4 bases from J, the junction kept 11 bases outside the gene matches. The germline V gene encodes CDR1 KGHSH and CDR2 LQKENI. The CDR3: CASSPLRRGGGTEAFF. Here the CDR3 DNA reads TGTGCCAGCTCACCGCTAAGACGAGGGGGCGGCACTGAAGCTTTCTTT.

The genes are TRBV28 and TRBJ2-7; 14 bases are a match to TRBD2. Trimming at V came to 8 bases and at J to 5 bases, leaving 5 bases not matched to a gene. This CDR3 is 14 amino acids long. Per germline, CDR1 MDHEN and CDR2 SYDVKM. CDR3 protein: CASLTSGRANEQYF. Here the CDR3 DNA reads TGTGCCAGCCTGACTAGCGGGAGGGCGAACGAGCAGTACTTC. The entire variable domain, with the rest obtained from reference TRBV28 and TRBJ2-7, is as follows: DVKVTQSSRYLVKRTGEKVFLECVQDMDHENMFWYRQDPGLGLRLIYFSYDVKMKEKGDIPEGYSVSREKKERFSLILESASTNQTSMYLCASLTSGRANEQYFGPGTRLTVT.

The J gene is TRBJ2-6, the V gene TRBV19; 10 bases fit TRBD1. CDR1 is LNHDA, CDR2 SQIVND, per germline (reference sequence). The V gene end was trimmed by 7 bases and the J gene end by 2 bases; junction bases not matched to a gene: 2. This CDR3 has 15 amino acids. This CDR3 reads CASKDRGPGANVLTF. In nucleotides, the CDR3 is TGTGCCAGTAAAGACAGGGGGCCTGGGGCCAACGTCCTGACTTTC. Full variable domain (rest looked up from reference TRBV19 and TRBJ2-6): DGGITQSPKYLFRKEGQNVTLSCEQNLNHDAMYWYRQDPGQGLRLIYYSQIVNDFQKGDIAEGYSVSREKKESFPLTVTSAQKNPTAFYLCASKDRGPGANVLTFGAGSRLTVL.

The J gene is TRBJ2-7, the V gene TRBV5-1; 10 bases fit TRBD2. CDR3 length: 15 amino acids. Germline V CDR1 and CDR2: SGHRS, YFSETQ. After removal of 4 bases from V and 2 bases from J, the junction contained 6 bases not matched to a gene. CDR3 amino acids: CASSRASGGPYEQYF. The CDR3 nucleotides read TGCGCCAGCAGCCGTGCTAGCGGGGGACCCTACGAGCAGTACTTC.

The chain links TRBV4-1 to TRBJ1-5, with D maybe TRBD1 (6 bases). This CDR3 is built from 17 residues. The V end lost 0 bases, the J end lost 4 bases, and 16 bases lay between the germline ends. Germline assignment: CDR1 MGHRA and CDR2 YSYEKL. For the CDR3, the DNA is TGCGCCAGCAGCCAAGAGGTGTCGACAGGCCTGAATCAGCCCCAGCATTTT. It codes for CASSQEVSTGLNQPQHF.

The chain carries TRBV7-2 and TRBJ2-3; possible D gene TRBD2, 6 bases. Trimming stripped 1 base from V and 4 bases from J, with 18 bases between. Germline V lookup: CDR1 SGHTA, CDR2 FQGNSA. This CDR3 contains 17 residues. This CDR3 is CASSLVFREIRPDTQYF. The CDR3 DNA sequence: TGTGCCAGCAGCTTAGTTTTCCGGGAGATTCGCCCAGATACGCAGTATTTT.

The J gene is TRBJ1-3, the V gene TRBV10-3, with no clear D. Germline V gene data show CDR1 as ENHRY and CDR2 as SYGVKD. Deletions cut 0 bases from V and 4 bases from J, with 10 bases between. The CDR3 consists of 15 residues. The CDR3 loop is CAISESSESGNTIYF. Written as DNA, the CDR3 is TGTGCCATCAGTGAGTCTTCAGAATCCGGAAACACCATATATTTT.

V and J are TRBV5-1 and TRBJ2-2; 14 bases match TRBD2. The V and J ends lost 0 bases and 1 base, in that order; junction bases with no gene match: 5. The CDR3 runs to 19 residues. In germline, CDR1 is SGHRS, CDR2 YFSETQ. The CDR3 bases are TGCGCCAGCAGCTTGGTCGGACTAGCGGGAGGACTGAACACCGGGGAGCTGTTTTTT. Amino acid sequence: CASSLVGLAGGLNTGELFF.

The chain links TRBV27 to TRBJ2-2; no firm D call. CDR3 length: 14 residues. V lost 2 bases, J lost 5 bases, and 9 bases lay in between. CDR1 is MNHEY and CDR2 is SMNVEV in the germline V gene (reference sequence). The CDR3: CASSLTSGTGELFF. The CDR3 DNA reads as TGTGCCAGCAGTTTAACCTCGGGTACCGGGGAGCTGTTTTTT.

V is TRBV5-1 and J is TRBJ2-1, with 13 bases aligning to TRBD2. V lost 4 bases to trimming and J lost 7 bases; unmatched junction nucleotides: 8. This CDR3 comprises 16 residues. Per germline, CDR1 SGHRS and CDR2 YFSETQ. DNA for the CDR3: TGCGCCAGCAGCCGGACTAGCGGGAGTGTTAGGAATGAGCAGTTCTTC. It encodes CASSRTSGSVRNEQFF.

The count of this clone is one. This chain uses TRBV5-6 with TRBJ2-5, with no clear D. In germline, CDR1 is SGHDT, CDR2 YYEEEE. CDR3 length equals 14 residues. With 0 bases removed from V and 1 base from J, the gap between germline ends came to 7 bases. CDR3 DNA: TGTGCCAGCAGCTTGGCATCCGTCCAAGAGACCCAGTACTTC. The encoded protein is CASSLASVQETQYF. The entire variable domain, with the rest obtained from reference TRBV5-6 and TRBJ2-5, is as follows: DAGVTQSPTHLIKTRGQQVTLRCSPKSGHDTVSWYQQALGQGPQFIFQYYEEEERQRGNFPDRFSGHQFPNYSSELNVNALLLGDSALYLCASSLASVQETQYFGPGTRLLVL.

The V and J genes are TRBV5-3 and TRBJ2-7; TRBD1 agrees at 8 bases. TRBV5-3 is filed as an ORF, its function uncertain. The V segment lost 7 bases and the J segment 3 bases; nucleotides outside the gene matches: 9. This CDR3 comprises 14 residues. For the CDR3, the DNA is TGTGCCAGAGGAGGAACAGGGGGAGGCTACGAGCAGTACTTC. Translated: CARGGTGGGYEQYF.

The chain is built from TRBV14 and TRBJ2-5; D unclear. Per the germline V gene, CDR1 is SGHDN and CDR2 is FVKESK. V was cut by 6 bases and J by 1 base, with 12 bases left in between. The CDR3 has 14 residues. CDR3 residues: CASSGSTVQETQYF. Here the CDR3 DNA reads TGTGCCAGCAGTGGCAGCACCGTCCAAGAGACCCAGTACTTC.